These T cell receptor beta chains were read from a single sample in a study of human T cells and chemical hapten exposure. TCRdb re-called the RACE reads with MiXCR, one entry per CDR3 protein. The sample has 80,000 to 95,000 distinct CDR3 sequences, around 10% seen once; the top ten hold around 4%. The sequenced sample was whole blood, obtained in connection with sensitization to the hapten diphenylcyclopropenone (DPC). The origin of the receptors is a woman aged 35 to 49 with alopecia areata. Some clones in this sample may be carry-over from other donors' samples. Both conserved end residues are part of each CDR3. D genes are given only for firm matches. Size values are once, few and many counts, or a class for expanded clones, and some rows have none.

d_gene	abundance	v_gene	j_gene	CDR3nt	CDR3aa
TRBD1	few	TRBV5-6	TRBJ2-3	TGTGCCAGCAGCCCGACCGGGACAGCGCGAGATACGCAGTATTTT	CASSPTGTARDTQYF
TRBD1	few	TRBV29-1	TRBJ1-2	TGCAGCGTTGAAGATATCAGGGGGGGAGTCCACGATGGCTACACCTTC	CSVEDIRGGVHDGYTF
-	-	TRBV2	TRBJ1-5	TGTGCCAGCAGTGAACGGAACGGCCAGCCCCAGCATTTT	CASSERNGQPQHF
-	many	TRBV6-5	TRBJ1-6	TGTGCCAGCAGTTTCAGGACCGGGGAAATTTCACCCCTCCACTTT	CASSFRTGEISPLHF
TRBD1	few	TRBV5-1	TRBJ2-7	TGCGCCAGCAGCTTACAGGGGGCTCGCAACGAGCAGTACTTC	CASSLQGARNEQYF
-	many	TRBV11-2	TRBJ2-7	TGTGCCAGCAGCTCCCCCCGGTTAGCCTCCGGGCAGTACTTC	CASSSPRLASGQYF
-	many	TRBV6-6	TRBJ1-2	TGTGCCAGCAGTTCCGGGGGCTGGGGGGCTAACTATGGCTACACCTTC	CASSSGGWGANYGYTF
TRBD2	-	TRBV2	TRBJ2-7	TGTGCCAGCAGTTCCCGGACTAGCTGGAACGAGCAGTACTTC	CASSSRTSWNEQYF
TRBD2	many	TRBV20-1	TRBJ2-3	TGCAGTGCTAGAAATCTCTTGCGGGGGGCCTCAGATACGCAGTATTTT	CSARNLLRGASDTQYF
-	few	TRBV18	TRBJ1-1	TGTGCCAGCTCACCCGACGGGTCTGCTGCTTTCTTT	CASSPDGSAAFF
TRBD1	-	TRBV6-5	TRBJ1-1	TGTGCCAGCACCCGATCCGGACAGGTTGCTGAAGCTTTCTTT	CASTRSGQVAEAFF
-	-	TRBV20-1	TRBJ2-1	TGCAGTGCTAGGGCAGTGAATGAGCAGTTCTTC	CSARAVNEQFF
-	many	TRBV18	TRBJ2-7	TGTGCCAGCTCACAATTGGCAGGGGCTTCCGACGAGCAGTACTTC	CASSQLAGASDEQYF
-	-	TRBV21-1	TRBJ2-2	TGTGCCAGCAGCAAAGGCGGGGGTAGTGACACCGGGGAGCTGTTTTTT	CASSKGGGSDTGELFF
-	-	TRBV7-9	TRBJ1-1	TGTGCCAGCAGCTTAACGAGGGGGACTGAAGCTTTCTTT	CASSLTRGTEAFF
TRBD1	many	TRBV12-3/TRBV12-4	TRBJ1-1	TGTGCCAGCAGTTCGTCGACAGGGTTTGAAGCTTTCTTT	CASSSSTGFEAFF
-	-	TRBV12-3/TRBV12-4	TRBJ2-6	TGTGCCAGCAGTCGGACCTCTGGGGCCAACGTCCTGACTTTC	CASSRTSGANVLTF
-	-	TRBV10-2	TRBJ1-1	TGCGCCAGCAGTGAGTCAAACAGTGGGGTGACGAACACTGAAGCTTTCTTT	CASSESNSGVTNTEAFF
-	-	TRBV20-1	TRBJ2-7	TGCAGTGCCGTAGATTGGGGCCGCTCCTACGAGCAGTACTTC	CSAVDWGRSYEQYF
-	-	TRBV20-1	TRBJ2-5	TGCAGTGCTAGTCGGCAGGGGGGAGAGACCCAGTACTTC	CSASRQGGETQYF